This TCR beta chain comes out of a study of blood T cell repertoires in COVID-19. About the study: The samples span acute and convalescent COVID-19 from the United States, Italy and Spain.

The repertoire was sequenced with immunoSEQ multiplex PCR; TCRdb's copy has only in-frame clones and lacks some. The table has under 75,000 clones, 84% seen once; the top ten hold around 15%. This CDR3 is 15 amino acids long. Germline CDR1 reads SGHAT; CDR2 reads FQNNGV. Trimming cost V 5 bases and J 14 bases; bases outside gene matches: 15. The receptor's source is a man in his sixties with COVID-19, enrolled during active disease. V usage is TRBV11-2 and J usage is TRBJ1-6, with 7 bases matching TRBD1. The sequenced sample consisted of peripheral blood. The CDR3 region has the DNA TGTGCCAGCAGCACCCGGACAGGCGGCCCGGTCACCCTCCACTTT. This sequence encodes CASSTRTGGPVTLHF.